This TCR beta chain was found in a study of T cell changes during pregnancy in multiple sclerosis. V shed 4 bases and J shed 0 bases, with 10 bases lying between them. CDR3 size: 15 residues. Germline V CDR1 and CDR2: MNHEY, SMNVEV (reference sequence). Here immunoSEQ multiplex PCR was the method, and the copy in TCRdb shows in-frame clones only, minus some. The sample lists some 85,000 clones; around 94% were seen once. The receptor was isolated from a female donor with multiple sclerosis, enrolled in a pregnancy study. The chain carries TRBV27 and TRBJ2-4; D is perhaps TRBD2 (5 bases). Source: peripheral blood, taken in the third trimester of pregnancy. The CDR3 here is CASSSAGRAKNIQYF. CDR3 in DNA: TGTGCCAGCAGTTCCGCGGGTAGAGCCAAAAACATTCAGTACTTC.